This TCR beta chain originates from a study of shared clonotypes between healthy human individuals. The study's findings and limits: Sharing across four donors was highest in naive CD4 (around 5%) and lowest in memory CD8 (roughly 0.4%).

V was trimmed by 5 bases and J by 4 bases, leaving 9 bases between them. CDR3 size: 12 residues. Germline V CDR1 and CDR2: SGHTA, FQGNSA. Notes on this clone: Its antigen remains unidentified.

Assay execution took place at the deep level. The table came from immunoSEQ multiplex PCR; TCRdb's copy has only in-frame clones and leaves some out. The sample shows a few million clones, approximately 95% of them seen only once. The rearrangement uses TRBV7-2 and TRBJ2-7; D not certain. The sample taken for sequencing was naive CD4+ T cells from PBMCs. Subset meaning: CD45RA+ positively selected. The TCR sequence derives from a man younger than 35 in good health. Some clones in this sample may be carry-over from other donors' samples. CDR3 region: CASSIGAYEQYF. The CDR3 nucleotides read TGTGCCAGCAGCATAGGTGCATACGAGCAGTACTTC.